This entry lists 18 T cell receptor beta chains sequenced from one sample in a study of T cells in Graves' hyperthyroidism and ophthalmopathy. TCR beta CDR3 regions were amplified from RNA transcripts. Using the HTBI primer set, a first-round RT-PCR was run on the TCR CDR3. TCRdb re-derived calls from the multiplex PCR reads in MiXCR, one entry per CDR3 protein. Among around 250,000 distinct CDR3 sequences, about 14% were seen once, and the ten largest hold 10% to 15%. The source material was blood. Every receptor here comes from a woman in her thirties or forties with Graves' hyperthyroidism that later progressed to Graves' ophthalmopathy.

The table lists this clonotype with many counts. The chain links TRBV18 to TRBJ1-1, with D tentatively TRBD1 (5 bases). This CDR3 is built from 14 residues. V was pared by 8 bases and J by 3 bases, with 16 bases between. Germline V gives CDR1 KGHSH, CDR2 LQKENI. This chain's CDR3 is CASGDQGRDTEAFF. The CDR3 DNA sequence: TGTGCCAGCGGAGACCAGGGCCGGGACACTGAAGCTTTCTTT.

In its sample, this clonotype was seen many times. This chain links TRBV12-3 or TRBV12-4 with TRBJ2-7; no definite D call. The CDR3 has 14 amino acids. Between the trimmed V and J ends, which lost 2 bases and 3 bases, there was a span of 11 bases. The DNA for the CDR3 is TGTGCCAGCAGTTTATTTCGCGGCAACTACGAGCAGTACTTC. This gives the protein CASSLFRGNYEQYF.

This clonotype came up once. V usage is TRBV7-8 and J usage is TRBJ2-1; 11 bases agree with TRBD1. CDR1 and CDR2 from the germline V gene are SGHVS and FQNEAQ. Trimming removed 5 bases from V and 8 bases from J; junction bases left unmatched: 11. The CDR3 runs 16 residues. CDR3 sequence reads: CASSHKTGTGGHEQFF. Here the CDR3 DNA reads TGTGCCAGCAGCCACAAAACCGGGACAGGGGGTCATGAGCAGTTCTTC.

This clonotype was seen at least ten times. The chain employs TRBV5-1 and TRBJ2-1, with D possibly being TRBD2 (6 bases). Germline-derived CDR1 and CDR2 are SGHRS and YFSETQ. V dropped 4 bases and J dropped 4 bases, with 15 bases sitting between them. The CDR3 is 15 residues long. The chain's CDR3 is CASSLTSSPYNEQFF. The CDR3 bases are TGCGCCAGCAGCCTAACTAGCAGCCCATACAATGAGCAGTTCTTC.

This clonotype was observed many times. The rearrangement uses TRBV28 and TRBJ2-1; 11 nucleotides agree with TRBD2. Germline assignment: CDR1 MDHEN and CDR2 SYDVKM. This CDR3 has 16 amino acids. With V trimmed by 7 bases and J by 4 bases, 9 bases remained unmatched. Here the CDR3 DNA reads TGTGCCAGCACCTTTTCTGGGACTAGCGGTTACAATGAGCAGTTCTTC. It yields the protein CASTFSGTSGYNEQFF.

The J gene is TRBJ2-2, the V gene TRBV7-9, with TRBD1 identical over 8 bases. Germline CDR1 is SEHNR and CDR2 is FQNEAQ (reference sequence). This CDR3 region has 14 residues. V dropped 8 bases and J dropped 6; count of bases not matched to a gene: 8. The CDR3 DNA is TGTGCCAGCTGGTCTGACAGGGGCCCCGGGGAGCTGTTTTTT. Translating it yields CASWSDRGPGELFF.

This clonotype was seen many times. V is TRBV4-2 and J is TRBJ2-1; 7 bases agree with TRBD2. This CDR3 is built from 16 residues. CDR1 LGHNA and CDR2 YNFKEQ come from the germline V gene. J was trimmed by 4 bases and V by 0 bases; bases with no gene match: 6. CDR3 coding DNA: TGTGCCAGCAGCCAAGATAAGGGACTACCTTACAATGAGCAGTTCTTC. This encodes CASSQDKGLPYNEQFF.

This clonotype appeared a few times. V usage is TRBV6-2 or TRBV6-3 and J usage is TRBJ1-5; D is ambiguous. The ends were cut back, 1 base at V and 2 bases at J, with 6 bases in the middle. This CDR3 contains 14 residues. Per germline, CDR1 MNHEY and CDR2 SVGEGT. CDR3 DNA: TGTGCCAGCAGTTACTTTAGGGGCAATCAGCCCCAGCATTTT. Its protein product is CASSYFRGNQPQHF.

CDR3 coding DNA: TGTGCCTGGAGCGGGGGACCTAACTCTGGAAACACCATATATTTT. The encoded protein is CAWSGGPNSGNTIYF. The J gene is TRBJ1-3, the V gene TRBV30, with D tentatively TRBD1 (5 bases). Trimming took 3 bases from V and 0 from J, leaving 12 bases between them. The CDR3 length is 15 residues. Germline CDR1 GTSNPN, CDR2 SVGIG (reference sequence).

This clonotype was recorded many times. The CDR3 coding sequence is TGCAGTGCTAGCGTTAATGAAAAACTGTTTTTT. It translates to CSASVNEKLFF. The chain carries TRBV20-1 and TRBJ1-4; D not certain. V was shortened by 3 bases and J by 4 bases, with 3 bases between the two germline ends. The CDR3 covers 11 residues. Germline CDR1 and CDR2: DFQATT and SNEGSKA (reference sequence).

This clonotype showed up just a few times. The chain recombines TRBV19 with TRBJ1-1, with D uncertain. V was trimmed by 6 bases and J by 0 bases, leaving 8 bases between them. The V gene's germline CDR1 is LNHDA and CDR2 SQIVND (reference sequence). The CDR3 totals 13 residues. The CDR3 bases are TGTGCCAGTAGCCCAGTTATGAACACTGAAGCTTTCTTT. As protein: CASSPVMNTEAFF.

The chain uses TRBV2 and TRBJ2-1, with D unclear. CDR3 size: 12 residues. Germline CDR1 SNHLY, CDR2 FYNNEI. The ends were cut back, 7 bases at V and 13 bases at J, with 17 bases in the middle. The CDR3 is CASMGLVETQFF. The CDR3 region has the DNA TGTGCCAGCATGGGGTTAGTGGAGACCCAGTTCTTC. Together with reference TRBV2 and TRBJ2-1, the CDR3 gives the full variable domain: EPEVTQTPSHQVTQMGQEVILRCVPISNHLYFYWYRQILGQKVEFLVSFYNNEISEKSEIFDDQFSVERPDGSNFTLKIRSTKLEDSAMYFCASMGLVETQFFGPGTRLTVL.

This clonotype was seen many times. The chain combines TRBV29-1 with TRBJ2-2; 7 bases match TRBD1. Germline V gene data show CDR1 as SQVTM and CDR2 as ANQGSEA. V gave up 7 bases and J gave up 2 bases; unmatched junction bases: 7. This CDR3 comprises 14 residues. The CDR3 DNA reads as TGCAGCGGATCAGGGGGAATTAACACCGGGGAGCTGTTTTTT. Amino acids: CSGSGGINTGELFF.

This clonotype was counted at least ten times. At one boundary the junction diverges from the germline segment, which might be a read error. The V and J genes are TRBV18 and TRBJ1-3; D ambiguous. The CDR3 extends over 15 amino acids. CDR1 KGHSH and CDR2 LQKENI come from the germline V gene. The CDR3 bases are TGTGCCACCTCACGAGGAGGGTCCTCTGGAAACACCATATATTTT. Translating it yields CATSRGGSSGNTIYF.

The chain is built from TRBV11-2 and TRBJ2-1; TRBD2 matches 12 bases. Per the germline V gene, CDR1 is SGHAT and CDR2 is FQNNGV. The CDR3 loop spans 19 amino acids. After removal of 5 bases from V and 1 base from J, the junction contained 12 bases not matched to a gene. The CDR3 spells CASSRGLAGPWGSYNEQFF. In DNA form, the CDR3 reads TGTGCCAGCAGCCGGGGACTAGCGGGCCCCTGGGGGTCCTACAATGAGCAGTTCTTC.

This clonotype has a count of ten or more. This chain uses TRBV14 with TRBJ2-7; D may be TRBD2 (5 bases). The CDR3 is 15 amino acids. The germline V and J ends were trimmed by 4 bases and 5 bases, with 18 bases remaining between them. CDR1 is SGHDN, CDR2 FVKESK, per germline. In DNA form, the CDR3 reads TGTGCCAGCAGCCTGATAGGTGAAGGGCGGGACGAGCAGTACTTC. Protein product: CASSLIGEGRDEQYF.

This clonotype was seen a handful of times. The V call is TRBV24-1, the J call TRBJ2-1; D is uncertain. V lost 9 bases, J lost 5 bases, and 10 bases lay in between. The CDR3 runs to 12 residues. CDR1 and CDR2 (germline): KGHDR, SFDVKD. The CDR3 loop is CATGEAHNEQFF. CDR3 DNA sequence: TGTGCCACCGGCGAGGCTCACAATGAGCAGTTCTTC.

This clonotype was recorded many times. The CDR3 spells CSARQAAGELFF. CDR3 DNA sequence: TGCAGTGCTAGGCAGGCAGCCGGGGAGCTGTTTTTT. V is TRBV20-1 and J is TRBJ2-2; no clear D gene. The V gene's germline CDR1 is DFQATT and CDR2 SNEGSKA (reference sequence). The CDR3 has 12 residues. The V gene lost 3 bases and the J gene lost 6 bases, with 8 bases spanning the gap.